This is a list of T cell receptor beta chains from one sample in a study of shared clonotypes between healthy human individuals. Sequenced by immunoSEQ multiplex PCR; TCRdb stores in-frame clones only, minus some. The sample includes around 2.1 million clones, almost 96% of them seen just once. Specimen: naive CD4+ T cells sorted from blood. Receptors originate from a man aged 18 to 30 in good health. CDR3s include the opening cysteine and the closing phenylalanine or tryptophan. A D gene is named only where the DNA matches it firmly. A clone size is listed for some rows: how often the clone was seen (once, few, many), or a class if it is expanded.

clone size | J gene | V gene | D gene | CDR3 protein | CDR3 DNA
. | TRBJ1-6 | TRBV4-3 | . | CASSQSRDRPTAPLHF | TGCGCCAGCAGCCAGTCCCGGGACCGTCCCACCGCACCCCTCCACTTT
. | TRBJ1-4 | TRBV10-3 | . | CAISTLNEKLFF | TGTGCCATCAGCACTCTGAATGAAAAACTGTTTTTT
. | TRBJ2-1 | TRBV7-2 | . | CASSEGSRNNEQFF | TGTGCCAGCAGCGAGGGGAGTAGGAACAATGAGCAGTTCTTC
. | TRBJ2-5 | TRBV30 | TRBD1 | CAWSVGTGQETQYF | TGTGCCTGGAGTGTCGGGACAGGGCAAGAGACCCAGTACTTC
. | TRBJ2-3 | TRBV5-1 | . | CASSLVGPSTDTQYF | TGCGCCAGCAGCTTGGTCGGACCCAGCACAGATACGCAGTATTTT
. | TRBJ1-1 | TRBV6-6 | . | CASSYSGGETEAFF | TGTGCCAGCAGTTACTCTGGGGGCGAGACTGAAGCTTTCTTT
. | TRBJ2-7 | TRBV10-2 | . | CASSESGGAYEQYF | TGCGCCAGCAGTGAGTCCGGCGGAGCTTACGAGCAGTACTTC
. | TRBJ2-1 | TRBV5-3 | . | CARSPFLSSPYNEQFF | TGTGCCAGAAGCCCTTTTTTGAGCAGCCCCTACAATGAGCAGTTCTTC
. | TRBJ2-7 | TRBV28 | TRBD1 | CASSSPGTGTPYEQYF | TGTGCCAGCAGTTCCCCAGGGACAGGGACCCCCTACGAGCAGTACTTC
. | TRBJ2-2 | TRBV11-2 | TRBD2 | CASSFAGLAGANTGELFF | TGTGCCAGCAGCTTCGCGGGACTAGCGGGGGCGAACACCGGGGAGCTGTTTTTT
. | TRBJ2-7 | TRBV29-1 | . | CSAHWNYEQYF | TGCAGCGCCCACTGGAACTACGAGCAGTACTTC
. | TRBJ2-3 | TRBV10-1 | . | CASSDLDTALPDTQYF | TGCGCCAGCAGTGATCTGGACACAGCGCTTCCAGATACGCAGTATTTT
. | TRBJ1-6 | TRBV6-4 | . | CDPQGGNSPLHF | TGTGACCCTCAGGGTGGGAATTCACCCCTCCACTTT
. | TRBJ2-7 | TRBV6-6 | TRBD1 | CASSYGAGGYEQYF | TGTGCCAGCAGTTACGGGGCAGGGGGCTACGAGCAGTACTTC
. | TRBJ1-2 | TRBV5-1 | TRBD1 | CASSLEQGRYGYTF | TGCGCCAGCAGCTTGGAACAGGGGCGGTATGGCTACACCTTC
once | TRBJ1-3 | TRBV2 | . | CASSERRASGNTIYF | TGTGCCAGCAGTGAGAGACGGGCCTCTGGAAACACCATATATTTT
. | TRBJ1-4 | TRBV2 | TRBD1 | CASLQGASTNEKLFF | TGTGCCAGCTTACAGGGGGCCTCAACTAATGAAAAACTGTTTTTT
. | TRBJ1-2 | TRBV28 | . | CASSRSGSYGYTF | TGTGCCAGCAGTCGGTCAGGGAGCTATGGCTACACCTTC
. | TRBJ2-2 | TRBV2 | TRBD1 | CASSGQGGGTGELFF | TGTGCCAGCAGCGGACAGGGAGGAGGCACCGGGGAGCTGTTTTTT
. | TRBJ2-7 | TRBV19 | . | CASSITPSSYEQYF | TGTGCCAGTAGTATAACCCCCTCTTCCTACGAGCAGTACTTC
. | TRBJ1-6 | TRBV27 | . | CATSGGYRGSPLHF | TGTGCCACCAGTGGGGGTTATCGTGGGTCACCCCTCCACTTT
. | TRBJ2-5 | TRBV25-1 | . | CASSEQQGNQETQYF | TGTGCCAGCAGTGAACAACAGGGCAACCAAGAGACCCAGTACTTC
. | TRBJ2-1 | TRBV25-1 | TRBD1 | CASTRRQGAGNEQFF | TGTGCCAGCACTCGACGGCAGGGGGCAGGCAATGAGCAGTTCTTC
. | TRBJ1-2 | TRBV6-5 | . | CASSPDAYGYTF | TGTGCCAGCAGTCCTGACGCCTATGGCTACACCTTC
. | TRBJ1-5 | TRBV11-2 | . | CASSLGVDQPQHF | TGTGCCAGCAGCTTAGGGGTAGATCAGCCCCAGCATTTT
. | TRBJ2-5 | TRBV12-5 | . | CASGPQGGETQYF | TGTGCTAGTGGACCCCAGGGGGGTGAGACCCAGTACTTC
. | TRBJ1-1 | TRBV2 | TRBD1 | CASGQGKEAFF | TGTGCCAGCGGACAGGGCAAGGAAGCTTTCTTT